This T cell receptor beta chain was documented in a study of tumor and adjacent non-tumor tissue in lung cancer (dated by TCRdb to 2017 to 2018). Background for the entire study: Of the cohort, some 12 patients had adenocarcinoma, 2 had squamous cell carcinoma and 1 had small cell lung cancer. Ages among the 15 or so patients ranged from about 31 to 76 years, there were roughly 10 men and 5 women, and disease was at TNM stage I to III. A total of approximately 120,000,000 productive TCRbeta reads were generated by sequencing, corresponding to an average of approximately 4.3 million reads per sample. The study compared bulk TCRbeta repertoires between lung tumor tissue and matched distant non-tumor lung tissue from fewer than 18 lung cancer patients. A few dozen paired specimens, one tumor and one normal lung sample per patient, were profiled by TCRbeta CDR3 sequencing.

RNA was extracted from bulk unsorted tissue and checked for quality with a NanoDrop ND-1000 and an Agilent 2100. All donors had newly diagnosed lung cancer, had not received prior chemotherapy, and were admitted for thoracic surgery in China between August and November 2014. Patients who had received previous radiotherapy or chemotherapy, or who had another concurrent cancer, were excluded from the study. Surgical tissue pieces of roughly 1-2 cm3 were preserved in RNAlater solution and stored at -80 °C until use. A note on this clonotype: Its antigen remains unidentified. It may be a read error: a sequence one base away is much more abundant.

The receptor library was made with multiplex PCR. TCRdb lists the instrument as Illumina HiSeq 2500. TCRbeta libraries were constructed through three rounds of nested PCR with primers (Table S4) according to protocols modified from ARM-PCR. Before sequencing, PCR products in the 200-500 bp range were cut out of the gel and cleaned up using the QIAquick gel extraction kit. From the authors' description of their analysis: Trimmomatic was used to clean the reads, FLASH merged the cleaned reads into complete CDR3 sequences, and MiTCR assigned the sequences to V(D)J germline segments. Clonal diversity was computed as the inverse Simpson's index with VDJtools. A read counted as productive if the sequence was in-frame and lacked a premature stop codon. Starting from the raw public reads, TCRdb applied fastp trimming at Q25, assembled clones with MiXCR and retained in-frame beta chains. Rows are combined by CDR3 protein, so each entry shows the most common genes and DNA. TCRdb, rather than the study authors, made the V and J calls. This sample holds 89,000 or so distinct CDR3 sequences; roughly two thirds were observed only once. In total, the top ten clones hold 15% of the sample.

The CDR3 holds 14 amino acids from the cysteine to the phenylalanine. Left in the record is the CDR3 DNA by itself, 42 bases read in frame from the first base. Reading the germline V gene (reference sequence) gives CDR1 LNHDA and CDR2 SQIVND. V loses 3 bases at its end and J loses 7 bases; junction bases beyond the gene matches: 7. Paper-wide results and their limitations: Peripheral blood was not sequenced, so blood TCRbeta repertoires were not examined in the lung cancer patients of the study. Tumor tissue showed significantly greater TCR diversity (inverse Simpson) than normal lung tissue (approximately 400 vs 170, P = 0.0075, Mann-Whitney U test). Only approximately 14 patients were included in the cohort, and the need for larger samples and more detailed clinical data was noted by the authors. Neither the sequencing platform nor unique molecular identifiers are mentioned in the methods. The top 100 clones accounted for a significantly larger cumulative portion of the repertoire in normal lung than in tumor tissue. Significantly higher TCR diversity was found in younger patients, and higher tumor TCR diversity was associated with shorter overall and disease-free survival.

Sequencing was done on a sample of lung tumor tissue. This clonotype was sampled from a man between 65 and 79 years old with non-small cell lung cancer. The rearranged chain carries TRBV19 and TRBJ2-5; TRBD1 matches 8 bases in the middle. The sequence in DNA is TGTGCCAGTAGTATGACAGGGGCCAGGGGGACCCAGTACTTC. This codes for CASSMTGARGTQYF. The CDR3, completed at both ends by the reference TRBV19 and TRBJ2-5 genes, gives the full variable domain DGGITQSPKYLFRKEGQNVTLSCEQNLNHDAMYWYRQDPGQGLRLIYYSQIVNDFQKGDIAEGYSVSREKKESFPLTVTSAQKNPTAFYLCASSMTGARGTQYFGPGTRLLVL.